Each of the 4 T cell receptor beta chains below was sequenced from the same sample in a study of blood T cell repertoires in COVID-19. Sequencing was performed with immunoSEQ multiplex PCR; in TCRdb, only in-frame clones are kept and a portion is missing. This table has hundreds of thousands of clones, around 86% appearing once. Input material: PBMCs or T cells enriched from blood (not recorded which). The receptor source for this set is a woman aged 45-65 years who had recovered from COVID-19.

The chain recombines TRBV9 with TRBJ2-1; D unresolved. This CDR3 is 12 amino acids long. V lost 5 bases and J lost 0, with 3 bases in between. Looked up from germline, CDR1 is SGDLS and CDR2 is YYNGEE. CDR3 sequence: CASSRSYNEQFF. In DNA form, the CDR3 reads TGTGCCAGCAGTCGCTCCTACAATGAGCAGTTCTTC.

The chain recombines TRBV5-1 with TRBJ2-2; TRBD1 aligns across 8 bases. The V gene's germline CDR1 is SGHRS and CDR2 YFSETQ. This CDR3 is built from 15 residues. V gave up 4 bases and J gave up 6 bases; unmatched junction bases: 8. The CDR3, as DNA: TGCGCCAGCAGCACCAGGACAGGGCTGGCCGGGGAGCTGTTTTTT. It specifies CASSTRTGLAGELFF.

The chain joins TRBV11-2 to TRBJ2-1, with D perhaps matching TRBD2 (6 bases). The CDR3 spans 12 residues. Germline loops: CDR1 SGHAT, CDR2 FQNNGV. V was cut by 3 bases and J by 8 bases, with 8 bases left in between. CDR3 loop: CASSFRGDEQFF. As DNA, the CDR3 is TGTGCCAGCAGCTTTCGCGGGGATGAGCAGTTCTTC.

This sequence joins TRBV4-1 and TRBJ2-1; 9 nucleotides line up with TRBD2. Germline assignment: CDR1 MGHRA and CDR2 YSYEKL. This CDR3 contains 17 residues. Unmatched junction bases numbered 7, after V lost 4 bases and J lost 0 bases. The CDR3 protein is CASSRTSVQYSYNEQFF. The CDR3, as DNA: TGCGCCAGCAGCCGGACTAGCGTCCAATACTCCTACAATGAGCAGTTCTTC.